One and the same sample provided the 27 T cell receptor beta chains below, sequenced in a study of T cell responses to AZD1222 COVID-19 vaccine. Assay used: immunoSEQ multiplex PCR; TCRdb lists only in-frame clones, some missing. The sample holds under 200,000 clones, approximately 90% seen once. The source was peripheral blood, collected on day 0 of AZD1222 vaccination. The receptor source for this set is an adult in good health.

This chain links TRBV4-1 with TRBJ2-5; 8 bases match TRBD1. The CDR3 totals 19 residues. The V segment lost 0 bases and the J segment 5 bases; nucleotides outside the gene matches: 17. The germline V gene has CDR1 MGHRA and CDR2 YSYEKL. The CDR3 bases are TGCGCCAGCAGCCAAGATTTCGGTCAGGGGGCGATAGTGACTGAGACCCAGTACTTC. Translation: CASSQDFGQGAIVTETQYF.

The J gene is TRBJ2-7, the V gene TRBV27, with a weak D call TRBD2 (6 bases). The CDR3 sequence is 17 residues long. The V gene lost 5 bases and the J gene lost 5 bases, with 25 bases spanning the gap. Germline V gene lookup returns CDR1 MNHEY and CDR2 SMNVEV (reference sequence). CDR3 loop: CASSGRRLAVAGHEQYF. The CDR3 DNA reads TGTGCCAGCAGTGGTCGGCGCTTAGCGGTAGCAGGCCACGAGCAGTACTTC.

The chain uses TRBV27 and TRBJ2-7; a weak D match, TRBD2 (6 bases). V lost 8 bases and J 2 bases, leaving 19 bases between the germline ends. The CDR3 totals 15 residues. Germline V gene sequence: CDR1 MNHEY, CDR2 SMNVEV (reference sequence). The CDR3 loop is CASSNKIAGTYEQYF. CDR3 DNA sequence: TGTGCCAGCTCTAATAAAATCGCGGGAACCTACGAGCAGTACTTC.

The rearrangement links TRBV4-1 to TRBJ1-2; D not resolved. V was shortened by 1 base and J by 8 bases, with 14 bases between the two germline ends. The germline CDR1 and CDR2 sequences are MGHRA and YSYEKL. The CDR3 loop spans 14 amino acids. The CDR3, as DNA: TGCGCCAGCAGCCAAGGCAGCAGTGGTTGGGGCTACACCTTC. It encodes CASSQGSSGWGYTF.

This sequence joins TRBV4-1 and TRBJ2-7, with D possibly matching TRBD2 (6 bases). The CDR3 has 16 residues. The germline V gene encodes CDR1 MGHRA and CDR2 YSYEKL. V was pared by 0 bases and J by 6 bases, with 18 bases between. This CDR3 reads CASSQDSRQGGFEQYF. In DNA form, the CDR3 reads TGCGCCAGCAGCCAAGATTCAAGGCAGGGAGGATTCGAGCAGTACTTC.

The rearrangement joins TRBV6-5 to TRBJ1-2; unclear D gene. The CDR3 contains 15 residues. V was cut by 4 bases and J by 4 bases, with 16 bases left in between. Germline V gene sequence: CDR1 MNHEY, CDR2 SVGAGI. The CDR3 is CASSSFGISVYGYTF. The DNA for the CDR3 is TGTGCCAGCAGTTCGTTCGGGATTTCGGTCTATGGCTACACCTTC.

This sequence joins TRBV6-5 and TRBJ1-3; TRBD1 aligns across 7 bases. The CDR3 totals 15 residues. J was trimmed by 1 base and V by 5 bases; bases with no gene match: 5. Germline CDR1 is MNHEY and CDR2 is SVGAGI. In DNA, the CDR3 is TGTGCCAGCAGTCGACAGGGCCCTTCTGGAAACACCATATATTTT. This sequence encodes CASSRQGPSGNTIYF.

The chain joins TRBV6-2 or TRBV6-3 to TRBJ2-1, with 10 bases identical to TRBD2. The CDR3 extends over 17 amino acids. J gave up 5 bases and V 2 bases, and 9 bases lay outside the gene matches. Germline V lookup: CDR1 MNHEY, CDR2 SVGEGT. The CDR3 is CASSYPLLLAGNNEQFF. The CDR3 nucleotides read TGTGCCAGCAGTTACCCCTTACTACTAGCGGGGAACAATGAGCAGTTCTTC.

The V gene is TRBV18, the J gene TRBJ2-5; unclear D gene. CDR1 is KGHSH, CDR2 LQKENI, per germline. Trimming took 2 bases from V and 5 from J, leaving 15 bases between them. The CDR3 runs 15 residues. CDR3 amino acids: CASSPFRQDGETQYF. In nucleotides, the CDR3 is TGTGCCAGCTCACCATTTCGTCAGGACGGGGAGACCCAGTACTTC.

The chain carries TRBV5-5 and TRBJ2-7; a possible D gene is TRBD2 (6 bases). The CDR3 has 17 amino acids. In germline, CDR1 is SGHKS, CDR2 YYEKEE (reference sequence). V lost 4 bases, J lost 2 bases, and 22 bases lay in between. The DNA for the CDR3 is TGTGCCAGCAGCCGGGCAGTGTTGTCGGGAGTCCCCTACGAGCAGTACTTC. This gives the protein CASSRAVLSGVPYEQYF.

The chain links TRBV7-2 to TRBJ1-1, with D unresolved. Germline assignment: CDR1 SGHTA and CDR2 FQGNSA. Trimming removed 1 base from V and 1 base from J, with 10 bases in between. The CDR3 sequence is 15 residues long. As DNA, the CDR3 is TGTGCCAGCAGCTTAGGCGGTACGTCGAACACTGAAGCTTTCTTT. Residues: CASSLGGTSNTEAFF.

The rearrangement joins TRBV19 to TRBJ2-4, with D possibly TRBD1 on 5 matching bases. Trimming shortened V by 4 bases and J by 1 base, and 14 bases separated the two germline ends. The CDR3 extends over 16 amino acids. Looked up from germline, CDR1 is LNHDA and CDR2 is SQIVND (reference sequence). The CDR3 sequence is CASSKPTAAAKNIQYF. CDR3 in DNA: TGTGCCAGTAGTAAGCCGACAGCCGCGGCCAAAAACATTCAGTACTTC.

This rearrangement joins TRBV18 to TRBJ2-3, with unresolved D. The CDR3 runs 12 residues. Trimming took 2 bases from V and 1 from J, leaving 1 base between them. Germline lookup yields CDR1 KGHSH and CDR2 LQKENI. The CDR3 coding sequence is TGTGCCAGCTCACCAGGCACAGATACGCAGTATTTT. The encoded protein is CASSPGTDTQYF.

CDR3 DNA: TGTGCCAGCAGCTTAGGCCGAACAGAAGCTTTCTTT. Residues: CASSLGRTEAFF. V usage is TRBV13 and J usage is TRBJ1-1; unclear D gene. The CDR3 is 12 residues long. Germline V gene lookup returns CDR1 PRHDT and CDR2 FYEKMQ (reference sequence). V lost 0 bases and J 8 bases, leaving 7 bases between the germline ends.

This chain uses TRBV15 with TRBJ2-5; 14 nucleotides agree with TRBD2. J gave up 1 base and V 3 bases, and 4 bases lay outside the gene matches. The CDR3 contains 17 residues. CDR1 LNHNV and CDR2 YYDKDF come from the germline V gene (reference sequence). In DNA, the CDR3 is TGTGCCACCAGCAGGGGGGGACTAGCGGGAGCCCAAGAGACCCAGTACTTC. This gives the protein CATSRGGLAGAQETQYF.

The V gene is TRBV18, the J gene TRBJ2-3, with D perhaps TRBD2 (5 bases). The length of the CDR3 is 15 residues. CDR1 KGHSH and CDR2 LQKENI come from the germline V gene. V lost 5 bases, J lost 6 bases, and 18 bases lay in between. CDR3 loop: CASSETRVVGDTQYF. CDR3 in DNA: TGTGCCAGCTCAGAAACTAGAGTGGTCGGGGATACGCAGTATTTT. The whole variable domain, remainder taken from reference TRBV18 and TRBJ2-3, is NAGVMQNPRHLVRRRGQEARLRCSPMKGHSHVYWYRQLPEEGLKFMVYLQKENIIDESGMPKERFSAEFPKEGPSILRIQQVVRGDSAAYFCASSETRVVGDTQYFGPGTRLTVL.

V is TRBV2 and J is TRBJ2-7; weak D call: TRBD2 (5 bases). This CDR3 is 12 amino acids long. V lost 7 bases, J lost 4 bases, and 11 bases lay in between. Germline V gene lookup returns CDR1 SNHLY and CDR2 FYNNEI. The CDR3 DNA reads TGTGCCAGCAAATTGGACTTGTACGAGCAGTACTTC. This encodes CASKLDLYEQYF.

V gene TRBV28 combines with J gene TRBJ2-3; 10 nucleotides agree with TRBD2. The junction had 4 bases not matched to a gene; V was cut back by 6 bases and J by 4 bases. From germline, CDR1 is MDHEN and CDR2 SYDVKM. The CDR3 covers 14 residues. As DNA, the CDR3 is TGTGCCAGCAGCTCTAGCGGGAGACCAGATACGCAGTATTTT. This codes for CASSSSGRPDTQYF.

V is TRBV10-3 and J is TRBJ2-7; TRBD2 might be the D (6 bases). This CDR3 has 14 residues. Germline CDR1 is ENHRY and CDR2 is SYGVKD. The V and J ends lost 11 bases and 6 bases respectively, with 23 bases between them. The CDR3 DNA is TGTGCCCCACAAGGAGGGACTTTAGGTGTCGAGCAGTACTTC. Translating it yields CAPQGGTLGVEQYF.

V usage is TRBV15 and J usage is TRBJ1-2, with 7 bases identical to TRBD1. V gave up 3 bases and J gave up 8 bases; unmatched junction bases: 6. Germline-derived CDR1 and CDR2 are LNHNV and YYDKDF (reference sequence). The CDR3 contains 13 residues. CDR3 nucleotides: TGTGCCACCAGCAGGGAACAGGGGATCGGCTACACCTTC. It specifies CATSREQGIGYTF.

The V gene is TRBV6-4, the J gene TRBJ1-2; TRBD1 aligns across 10 bases. The CDR3 is 15 residues long. Losses at the gene ends were 3 bases for V and 6 bases for J; bases not matched to a gene: 7. Germline values: CDR1 MRHNA, CDR2 SNTAGT. This CDR3 is CASSDRPGQGNGYTF. The CDR3 nucleotides read TGTGCCAGCAGTGATCGACCGGGACAGGGGAATGGCTACACCTTC.

V is TRBV7-2 and J is TRBJ2-4, with D perhaps being TRBD1 or TRBD2 (7 bases each). Germline V gene data show CDR1 as SGHTA and CDR2 as FQGNSA. The CDR3 runs 16 residues. V was trimmed by 1 base and J by 6 bases, leaving 16 bases between them. The CDR3 DNA reads TGTGCCAGCAGCTTAGGCCAGGGGGGGGCCGGAAACATTCAGTACTTC. Protein sequence: CASSLGQGGAGNIQYF.

The chain uses TRBV9 and TRBJ2-1; no clear D. The CDR3 loop spans 12 amino acids. The germline gives CDR1 SGDLS, CDR2 YYNGEE. V lost 1 base to trimming and J lost 7 bases, with 6 bases between them. The CDR3 region has the DNA TGTGCCAGCAGCGTACCCGGGAATGAGCAGTTCTTC. It codes for CASSVPGNEQFF.

This sequence joins TRBV5-4 and TRBJ1-2, with D possibly TRBD1 on 5 matching bases. Germline CDR1 and CDR2: SGHNT and YYREEE (reference sequence). This CDR3 has 14 amino acids. Trimming stripped 0 bases from V and 4 bases from J, with 10 bases between. CDR3 amino acids: CASSLAGGVYGYTF. CDR3 coding DNA: TGTGCCAGCAGCTTGGCCGGAGGGGTCTATGGCTACACCTTC.

The chain links TRBV7-2 to TRBJ2-7; TRBD2 is a possible D gene (6 bases). This CDR3 contains 13 residues. Germline V lookup: CDR1 SGHTA, CDR2 FQGNSA. V lost 3 bases and J 5 bases, leaving 11 bases between the germline ends. CDR3 amino acids: CASSLRTSNEQYF. CDR3 DNA sequence: TGTGCCAGCAGCTTGCGCACTAGCAACGAGCAGTACTTC.

This clone has only one observation. V gene TRBV7-2 combines with J gene TRBJ2-7; the D is unclear. Trimming shortened V by 5 bases and J by 7 bases, and 9 bases separated the two germline ends. The CDR3 is 11 amino acids. Germline values: CDR1 SGHTA, CDR2 FQGNSA. Here the CDR3 DNA reads TGTGCCAGCAGCCCGCTTGTGGAGCAGTACTTC. Translating it yields CASSPLVEQYF.

The V call is TRBV6-5, the J call TRBJ2-7, with 8 bases lining up with TRBD1. Germline trimming cut 2 bases from V and 3 bases from J; bases unmatched to any gene: 6. The CDR3 spans 15 residues. CDR1 is MNHEY and CDR2 is SVGAGI in the germline V gene. CDR3 in amino acids: CASSYPGQGGYEQYF. DNA of the CDR3: TGTGCCAGCAGTTACCCAGGACAGGGAGGCTACGAGCAGTACTTC.